These T cell receptor beta chains were read from a single sample in a study of blood T cell repertoires in COVID-19. This table comes from immunoSEQ multiplex PCR, and its TCRdb copy is limited to in-frame clones, with some not included. This sample has around 130,000 clones, with more than 80% found just once. Sequenced sample: peripheral blood. Receptors were obtained from a human donor in a cohort sampled during active COVID-19. CDR3s include the opening cysteine and the closing phenylalanine or tryptophan. A D gene is named only where the DNA matches it firmly. Some rows mark clone size as missing; the rest say once, few, many or name a class of expanded clone.

NA,TRBJ1-4,TRBV28,NA,CASSRFSTNEKLFF,TGTGCCAGCTCTCGGTTTTCCACTAATGAAAAACTGTTTTTT
NA,TRBJ2-5,TRBV5-6,once,CASSLSQETQYF,TGTGCCAGCAGCTTGAGTCAGGAGACCCAGTACTTC
NA,TRBJ2-3,TRBV19,NA,CASSIQGGGTDTQYF,TGTGCCAGTAGTATACAGGGGGGCGGCACAGATACGCAGTATTTT
TRBD1,TRBJ2-1,TRBV3-1/TRBV3-2,NA,CASSRHRGHSNEQFF,TGTGCCAGCAGCCGACACAGGGGCCATTCGAATGAGCAGTTCTTC
TRBD2,TRBJ2-3,TRBV19,NA,CASSIFPGTTTDTQYF,TGTGCCAGTAGTATCTTCCCCGGGACTACCACAGATACGCAGTATTTT
TRBD2,TRBJ2-2,TRBV20-1,NA,CSASGTSGGNTGELFF,TGCAGTGCTAGTGGGACTAGCGGGGGAAACACCGGGGAGCTGTTTTTT
NA,TRBJ1-5,TRBV6-1,NA,CASSEVMAGNQPQHF,TGTGCCAGCAGTGAAGTCATGGCCGGCAATCAGCCCCAGCATTTT
NA,TRBJ1-6,TRBV15,NA,CATSRDSGGRSPLHF,TGTGCCACCAGCAGAGATTCCGGGGGGCGTTCACCCCTCCACTTT
TRBD1,TRBJ1-6,TRBV5-1,NA,CASSSGQGISPLHF,TGCGCCAGCAGCTCGGGACAGGGCATTTCACCCCTCCACTTT
TRBD1,TRBJ1-1,TRBV6-5,NA,CASSSQGAGTEAFF,TGTGCCAGCAGTTCACAGGGGGCTGGAACTGAAGCTTTCTTT
TRBD1,TRBJ2-4,TRBV3-1/TRBV3-2,NA,CASSQDPTGGNIQYF,TGTGCCAGCAGCCAAGACCCGACAGGGGGCAACATTCAGTACTTC
NA,TRBJ1-6,TRBV6-2/TRBV6-3,NA,CASSYTRQNNSPLHF,TGTGCCAGCAGTTATACTCGACAGAATAATTCACCCCTCCACTTT
TRBD2,TRBJ2-2,TRBV9,few,CASSVSLLAGSTGELFF,TGTGCCAGCAGCGTGTCCTTACTAGCGGGCAGCACCGGGGAGCTGTTTTTT
TRBD1,TRBJ2-5,TRBV7-7,NA,CASSLGQGEVETQYF,TGTGCTAGCAGCTTAGGACAGGGGGAGGTGGAGACCCAGTACTTC
NA,TRBJ1-4,TRBV2,NA,CASGRQFNEKLFF,TGTGCCAGCGGACGACAGTTTAATGAAAAACTGTTTTTT
TRBD1,TRBJ2-2,TRBV5-4,NA,CASSSGQLSTGELFF,TGTGCCAGCAGCTCGGGACAGCTATCCACCGGGGAGCTGTTTTTT
NA,TRBJ2-1,TRBV30,NA,CAWSVPLPDEQFF,TGTGCCTGGAGTGTACCCCTCCCGGATGAGCAGTTCTTC
NA,TRBJ1-5,TRBV9,NA,CASSKEENQPQHF,TGTGCCAGCAGCAAAGAGGAAAATCAGCCCCAGCATTTT
NA,TRBJ1-6,TRBV6-5,NA,CASHPRGNSPLHF,TGTGCCAGCCACCCGCGAGGAAATTCACCCCTCCACTTT
TRBD1,TRBJ2-1,TRBV10-1,NA,CASSGPRTGNNEQFF,TGCGCCAGCAGTGGCCCCAGGACAGGCAACAATGAGCAGTTCTTC